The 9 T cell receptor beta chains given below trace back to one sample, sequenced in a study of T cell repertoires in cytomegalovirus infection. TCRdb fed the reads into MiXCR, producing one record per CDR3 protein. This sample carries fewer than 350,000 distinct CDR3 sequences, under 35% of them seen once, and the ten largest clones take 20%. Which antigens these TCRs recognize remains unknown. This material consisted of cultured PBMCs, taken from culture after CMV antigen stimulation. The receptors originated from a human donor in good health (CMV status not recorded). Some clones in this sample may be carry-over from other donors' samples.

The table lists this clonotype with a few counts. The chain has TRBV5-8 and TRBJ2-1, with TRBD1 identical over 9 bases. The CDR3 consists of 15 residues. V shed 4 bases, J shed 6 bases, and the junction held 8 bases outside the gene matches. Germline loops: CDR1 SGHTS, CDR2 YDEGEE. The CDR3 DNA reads TGTGCCAGCAGCAGTGGACAGGACAGGGGCAATGAGCAGTTCTTC. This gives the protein CASSSGQDRGNEQFF.

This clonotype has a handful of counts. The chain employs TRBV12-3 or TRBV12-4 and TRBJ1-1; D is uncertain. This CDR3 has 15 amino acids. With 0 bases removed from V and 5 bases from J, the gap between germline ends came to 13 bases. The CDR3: CASSLAGYSGTEAFF. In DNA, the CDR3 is TGTGCCAGCAGTTTAGCTGGCTACTCGGGGACTGAAGCTTTCTTT.

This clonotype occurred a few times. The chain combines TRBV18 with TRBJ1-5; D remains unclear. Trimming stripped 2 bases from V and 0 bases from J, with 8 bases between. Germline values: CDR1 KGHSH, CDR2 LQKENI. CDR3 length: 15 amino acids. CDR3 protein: CASSPSRDSNQPQHF. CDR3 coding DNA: TGTGCCAGCTCACCATCCCGCGATAGCAATCAGCCCCAGCATTTT.

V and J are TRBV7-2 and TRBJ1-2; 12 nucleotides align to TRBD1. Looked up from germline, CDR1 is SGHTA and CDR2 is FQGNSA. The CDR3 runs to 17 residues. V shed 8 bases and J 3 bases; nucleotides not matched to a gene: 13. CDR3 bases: TGTGCCAGCGCTCATCGGGACAGGGGGCTTTTTTACTATGGCTACACCTTC. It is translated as CASAHRDRGLFYYGYTF. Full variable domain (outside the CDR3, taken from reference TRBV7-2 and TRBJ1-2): GAGVSQSPSNKVTEKGKDVELRCDPISGHTALYWYRQSLGQGLEFLIYFQGNSAPDKSGLPSDRFSAERTGGSVSTLTIQRTQQEDSAVYLCASAHRDRGLFYYGYTFGSGTRLTVV.

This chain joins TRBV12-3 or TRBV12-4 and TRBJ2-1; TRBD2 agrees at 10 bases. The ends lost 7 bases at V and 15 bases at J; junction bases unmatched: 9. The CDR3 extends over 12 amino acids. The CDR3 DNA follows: TGTGCCAGCATTCATTCAGCGGGGGGGCCGTTCTTC. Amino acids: CASIHSAGGPFF.

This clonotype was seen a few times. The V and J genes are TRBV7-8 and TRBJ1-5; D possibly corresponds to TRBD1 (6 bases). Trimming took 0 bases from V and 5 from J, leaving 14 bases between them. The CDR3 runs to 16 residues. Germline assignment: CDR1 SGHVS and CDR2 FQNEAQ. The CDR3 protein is CASSLAHRAADQPQHF. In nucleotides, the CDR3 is TGTGCCAGCAGCTTAGCGCACAGGGCAGCGGATCAGCCCCAGCATTTT. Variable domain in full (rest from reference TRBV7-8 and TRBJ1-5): GAGVSQSPRYKVAKRGQDVALRCDPISGHVSLFWYQQALGQGPEFLTYFQNEAQLDKSGLPSDRFFAERPEGSVSTLKIQRTQQEDSAVYLCASSLAHRAADQPQHFGDGTRLSIL.

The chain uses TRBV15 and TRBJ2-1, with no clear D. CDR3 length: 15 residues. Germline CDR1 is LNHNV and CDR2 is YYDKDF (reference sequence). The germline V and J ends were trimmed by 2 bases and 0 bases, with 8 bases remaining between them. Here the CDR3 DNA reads TGTGCCACCAGCAGACTCTCGGGCTCCTACAATGAGCAGTTCTTC. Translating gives CATSRLSGSYNEQFF.

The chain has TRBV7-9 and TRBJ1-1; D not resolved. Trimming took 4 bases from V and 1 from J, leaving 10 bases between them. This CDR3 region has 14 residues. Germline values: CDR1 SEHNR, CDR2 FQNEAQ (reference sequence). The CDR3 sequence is CASSSGQANTEAFF. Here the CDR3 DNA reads TGTGCCAGCAGCTCTGGGCAAGCGAACACTGAAGCTTTCTTT.

CDR3 in DNA: TGTGCCAGCAGCAGAGGGTCCTTCAGTATCTCCTACGAGCAGTACTTC. It codes for CASSRGSFSISYEQYF. The genes are TRBV7-9 and TRBJ2-7, with a tentative D call TRBD2 (5 bases). The CDR3 is 16 residues long. V shed 5 bases and J shed 0 bases, with 17 bases lying between them. From germline, CDR1 is SEHNR and CDR2 FQNEAQ (reference sequence).